The T cell receptor beta chain described here comes from a study of post-analysis software for immune sequencing data. Study as a whole: Patients with relapsing-remitting, secondary progressive and progressive-relapsing multiple sclerosis courses were all represented. General study findings and limits: When patients were compared with controls, 4 or 5 TRBV segments were more frequent, TRBV5-6, TRBV5-1 and TRBV20-1 among them.

The authors incorporated unique molecular identifiers into the TCR beta cDNA libraries. The yield from about 1 to 10 million T cells was roughly 0.5 million cDNA molecules in total. TCRdb independently ran MiXCR on the PCR reads; one entry per CDR3 protein. The sample yields approximately 400,000 distinct CDR3 sequences, roughly 35% seen once. A remark on this clonotype: Its antigen remains unknown.

This CDR3 is 15 amino acids long. The V gene lost 0 bases and the J gene lost 3 bases, with 12 bases spanning the gap. Germline-derived CDR1 and CDR2 are MNHEY and SVGAGI. Sequencing input: blood. This sequence joins TRBV6-5 and TRBJ2-7; D not certain. The TCR sequence derives from a girl under 18 with multiple sclerosis. This CDR3 is CASSYSTLDDYEQYF. DNA for the CDR3: TGTGCCAGCAGTTACTCCACACTCGACGACTACGAGCAGTACTTC.